This TCR beta chain was profiled in a study of blood T cell repertoires in COVID-19. On the study more broadly: Whether acute or convalescent, the COVID-19 samples came from the United States, Italy and Spain.

Trimming cost V 2 bases and J 3 bases, with 8 bases left between them. The CDR3 has 13 amino acids. Germline V CDR1 and CDR2: MNHNS, SASEGT. Generated by immunoSEQ multiplex PCR, the TCRdb table keeps only in-frame clones and is missing some. The table has around 130,000 clones, roughly 83% seen once. This chain links TRBV6-1 with TRBJ2-7; no clear D gene. The sequenced material came from peripheral blood. The source of this sequence is an elderly woman with acute or convalescent COVID-19. The CDR3 spells CASSESPYYEQYF. CDR3 nucleotide sequence: TGTGCCAGCAGTGAAAGCCCCTACTACGAGCAGTACTTC.